The following is a T cell receptor (beta chain) sequence with its context. The source of the sample is a study of blood T cell repertoires in COVID-19. At the level of the study: Whether acute or convalescent, the COVID-19 samples came from the United States, Italy and Spain.

Cohorts were based on clinical histories the participants reported. All recovered Cohort 3 donors got two negative PCRs, got clearance, or saw symptom resolution. The CDR3 runs 18 residues. The germline V gene encodes CDR1 LNHDA and CDR2 SQIVND (reference sequence). Trimming took 5 bases from V and 0 from J, leaving 21 bases between them. Authors' data handling: By means of reference gene primer amplification, nucleated cell counts were estimated. Measured with immunoSEQ multiplex PCR; TCRdb has only the in-frame clones, and not every one. V, J and clone size derive from that table, while D and trimming were established from the DNA sequence. Of 190,000 or so clones listed, around 86% are singletons.

The chain employs TRBV19 and TRBJ2-3, with a tentative D call TRBD2 (5 bases). The sequence was obtained from a woman in her twenties or thirties who had recovered from COVID-19. The sample comprised PBMCs or T cells enriched from blood (not recorded which). Here the CDR3 reads CASSALWTDDASTDTQYF. CDR3 nucleotide sequence: TGTGCCAGTAGTGCCTTGTGGACTGACGATGCTAGCACAGATACGCAGTATTTT.